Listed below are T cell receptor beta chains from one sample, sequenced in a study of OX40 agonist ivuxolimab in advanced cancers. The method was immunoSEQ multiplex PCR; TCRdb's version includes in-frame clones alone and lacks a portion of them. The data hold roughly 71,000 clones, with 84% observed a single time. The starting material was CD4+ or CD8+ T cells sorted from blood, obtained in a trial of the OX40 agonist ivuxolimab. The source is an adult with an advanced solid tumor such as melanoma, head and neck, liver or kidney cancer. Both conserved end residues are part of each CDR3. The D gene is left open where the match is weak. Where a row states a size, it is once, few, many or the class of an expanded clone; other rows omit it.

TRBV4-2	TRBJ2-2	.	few	CASNSMNTGELFF	TGTGCCAGCAACAGCATGAACACCGGGGAGCTGTTTTTT
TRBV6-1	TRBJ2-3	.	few	CASTLTFTDTQYF	TGTGCCAGCACCTTGACCTTCACAGATACGCAGTATTTT
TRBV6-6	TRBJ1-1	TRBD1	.	CASSYSGGQAEAFF	TGTGCCAGCAGTTACTCCGGCGGACAGGCTGAAGCTTTCTTT
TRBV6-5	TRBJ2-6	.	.	CASSAPPGANVLTF	TGTGCCAGCAGCGCCCCCCCTGGGGCCAACGTCCTGACTTTC
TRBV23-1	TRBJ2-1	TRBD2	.	CASNGTSGSGLGEQFF	TGCGCCAGCAATGGGACTAGCGGGAGCGGTTTAGGTGAGCAGTTCTTC
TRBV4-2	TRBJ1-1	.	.	CASSTPTRTNTEAFF	TGTGCCAGCAGCACACCGACTAGGACGAACACTGAAGCTTTCTTT
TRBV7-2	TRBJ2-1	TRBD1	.	CASSTGTGYNEQFF	TGTGCCAGCAGCACCGGGACAGGCTACAATGAGCAGTTCTTC
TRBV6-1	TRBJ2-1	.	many	CASRSRGGTYNEQFF	TGTGCCAGCAGATCAAGGGGGGGTACCTACAATGAGCAGTTCTTC
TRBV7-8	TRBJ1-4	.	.	CASSLVGTDGGKLFF	TGTGCCAGCAGCTTAGTGGGGACGGACGGGGGAAAACTGTTTTTT
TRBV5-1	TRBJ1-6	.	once	CASSLPGANSPLHF	TGCGCCAGCAGCTTGCCCGGTGCAAATTCACCCCTCCACTTT
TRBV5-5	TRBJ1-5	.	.	CASSLGFSNQPQHF	TGTGCCAGCAGCTTGGGGTTTAGCAATCAGCCCCAGCATTTT
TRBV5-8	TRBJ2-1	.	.	CASRQRGTEQFF	TGTGCCAGCAGACAACGGGGGACGGAGCAGTTCTTC
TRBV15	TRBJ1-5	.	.	CATSRDRIGEQPQHF	TGTGCCACCAGCAGAGATAGGATAGGGGAACAGCCCCAGCATTTT
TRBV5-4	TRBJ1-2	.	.	CASSLGQDSSGYTF	TGTGCCAGCAGCTTGGGGCAGGATAGTTCTGGCTACACCTTC
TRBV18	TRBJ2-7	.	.	CASSFGRDYEQYF	TGTGCCAGCTCGTTCGGACGGGACTACGAGCAGTACTTC
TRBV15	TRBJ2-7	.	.	CATSRDQVTGEQYF	TGTGCCACCAGCAGAGATCAGGTTACAGGGGAGCAGTACTTC
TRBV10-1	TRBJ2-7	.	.	CASLVSSYEQYF	TGCGCCAGCTTGGTCAGTTCCTACGAGCAGTACTTC
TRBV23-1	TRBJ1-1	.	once	CASSQSRDGNTEAFF	TGCGCCAGCAGTCAATCAAGGGACGGTAACACTGAAGCTTTCTTT
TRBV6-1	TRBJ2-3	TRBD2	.	CASSLLAEDTDTQYF	TGTGCCAGCAGTCTCCTAGCGGAGGACACAGATACGCAGTATTTT
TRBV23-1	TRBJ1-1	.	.	CASSQSDRTNTEAFF	TGCGCCAGCAGTCAATCGGACAGAACCAACACTGAAGCTTTCTTT
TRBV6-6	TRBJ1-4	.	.	CASSSYNEKLFF	TGTGCCAGCAGTTCTTATAATGAAAAACTGTTTTTT
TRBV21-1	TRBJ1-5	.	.	CASSKGGLRPQHF	TGTGCCAGCAGCAAAGGGGGTCTGAGGCCCCAGCATTTT
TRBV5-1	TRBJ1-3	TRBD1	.	CASSQDRVDGNTIYF	TGCGCCAGCAGCCAAGACAGGGTTGATGGAAACACCATATATTTT
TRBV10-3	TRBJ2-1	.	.	CAIRRKGAGDFNNEQFF	TGTGCCATCAGAAGAAAAGGAGCAGGGGACTTTAACAATGAGCAGTTCTTC
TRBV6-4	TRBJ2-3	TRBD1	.	CASSDGQGADTQYF	TGTGCCAGCAGTGACGGACAGGGGGCAGATACGCAGTATTTT
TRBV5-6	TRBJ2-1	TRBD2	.	CASSLELAGEQNEQFF	TGTGCCAGCAGCTTGGAACTAGCGGGAGAACAGAATGAGCAGTTCTTC
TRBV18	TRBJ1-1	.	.	CASSSESGGTEAFF	TGTGCCAGCTCGTCTGAATCTGGGGGGACTGAAGCTTTCTTT
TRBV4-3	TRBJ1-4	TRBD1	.	CASSSNPGQGVSYNEKLFF	TGCGCCAGCAGCTCCAATCCGGGACAGGGAGTATCATATAATGAAAAACTGTTTTTT